This TCR beta chain was identified in a study of human T cells and chemical hapten exposure (dated by TCRdb to the early 2020s). Context from the whole study: For sensitization, 2% DPC in acetone was applied to a 2 cm by 2 cm area of upper inner arm skin. The mostly female patient cohort included alopecia areata with under or over 50% scalp involvement, alopecia totalis and alopecia universalis. In alopecia patients, the study followed how the peripheral blood TCR repertoire changed in vivo over primary and secondary sensitization to diphenylcyclopropenone (DPC), a hapten. Throughout the approximately 24-week study period, patients were also given weekly therapeutic DPC doses on the scalp. Nearly 30 alopecia patients gave blood for TCR sequencing at one to four time points (pre-sensitization, 2, 6 and 24 weeks). Blood samples were taken from patients before sensitization (week 0) and at 2, 6 and about 24 weeks after DPC sensitization. The libraries were sequenced as a pool, and the TCR yield per sample differed mostly because of small variations in library volumes within the pool. Patch testing was performed on the upper back with Finn chambers containing 0.01% DPC, and the patch tests were scored after 6 days according to International Contact Dermatitis Research Group standards. Summary of the overall study and its limitations: After repeated subsampling, the strength of the expansion versus patch-test correlation and the threshold at which it became significant changed. Patch test score correlated positively with the number of PT1 expanded TCRs, reaching significance at thresholds 8, 16 and 32 but not at 4. The number of TCRs above 1 in 1000 frequency did not change with DPC sensitization; there was no evidence of global repertoire structure alterations. Alopecia, a presumed autoimmune disease, was present in all patients, so the immune response of the patients might differ from that of healthy individuals. Significantly more large CDR3 similarity clusters were formed by expanded TCRs than by pre-sensitization or healthy control sets, consistent with antigen-driven responses.

Concerning this clonotype: Its antigen target is currently unknown. Per-base qualities were not stored, and no clone one base away is much larger.

What the time point label conveys for this sample: patch test 3, about 24 weeks after DPC sensitization. The sample's treatment or condition label, decoded: therapeutic diphenylcyclopropenone sensitization with weekly scalp DPC. At each patch-test visit, blood was drawn before the patch test was applied. Patients were eligible if aged 18 to 70, diagnosed with alopecia and judged suitable for DPC therapy, and pregnant patients were excluded. Total RNA was isolated from unfractionated whole blood collected in Tempus Blood RNA tubes. V loses 6 bases, J loses 6 bases, and the germline ends lie 17 bases apart. From cysteine to phenylalanine, the CDR3 is 13 amino acids long. Only the CDR3 region is kept as DNA, spanning 39 bases read in frame from base 1. Reading the germline V gene (reference sequence) gives CDR1 DFQATT and CDR2 SNEGSKA. The receptor library was made with RACE. The run used a NextSeq 500. During library preparation, unique molecular identifiers were attached to individual cDNA molecules so that TCRs could be counted quantitatively and reproducibly. Both TCR alpha and TCR beta chains were sequenced from each blood RNA sample. Concerning the study's data processing: A median of around 96,000 TCRs per sample was observed, with a range of roughly 23,224 to 700,000. The Decombinator software suite was used to annotate the V, J and CDR3 of the TCR reads. For PS versus PT1 abundance plots, all samples were subsampled to the same number of TCRs (28,000). TCRs were defined as expanded if absent before sensitization and observed at least eight times at the 2-week time point. The public reads were quality trimmed at Q25 with fastp and then assembled into clones with MiXCR by TCRdb, keeping productive beta chains. All rows with the same CDR3 protein become a single entry with the most common DNA and genes. TCRdb's processing, not the study's, gives the V and J calls here. The sample profile shows 90,000 to 140,000 distinct CDR3 sequences; under 40% of them were found once. The ten largest clones capture 2.5% to 3% of the sample.

This receptor chain uses TRBV20-1 and TRBJ1-2; TRBD1 is perhaps the D gene, given 6 matching bases. The source material was whole blood, sampled in connection with sensitization to the hapten diphenylcyclopropenone (DPC). The clonotype comes from a middle-aged man with alopecia areata. Some clones in this sample may be carry-over from other donors' samples. CDR3 region: CSAPTRQVNGYTF. The nucleotide sequence reads as follows: TGCAGTGCCCCGACCCGACAGGTGAATGGCTACACCTTC.